This TCR beta chain came from a study of OX40 agonist ivuxolimab in advanced cancers. Looking at the study overall: In this trial design, patients received ivuxolimab intravenously at 0.01 to 10 mg/kg every 2 weeks.

Produced via immunoSEQ multiplex PCR; TCRdb's table is partial and in-frame only. Of around 86,000 clones in the sample, approximately 88% were seen once. This sequence originates from an adult with an advanced solid tumor such as melanoma, head and neck, liver or kidney cancer. The material was CD4+ or CD8+ T cells sorted from blood, obtained in a trial of the OX40 agonist ivuxolimab.

The CDR3 coding sequence is TGTGCCAGCAGCTTACCCCCGGGACAGGGCTCGAACACCGGGGAGCTGTTTTTT. It translates to CASSLPPGQGSNTGELFF. The chain recombines TRBV7-3 with TRBJ2-2, with 9 bases fitting TRBD1. Germline-derived CDR1 and CDR2 are SGHTA and FQGTGA. CDR3 size: 18 residues. Trimming at V came to 2 bases and at J to 0 bases, leaving 7 bases not matched to a gene.